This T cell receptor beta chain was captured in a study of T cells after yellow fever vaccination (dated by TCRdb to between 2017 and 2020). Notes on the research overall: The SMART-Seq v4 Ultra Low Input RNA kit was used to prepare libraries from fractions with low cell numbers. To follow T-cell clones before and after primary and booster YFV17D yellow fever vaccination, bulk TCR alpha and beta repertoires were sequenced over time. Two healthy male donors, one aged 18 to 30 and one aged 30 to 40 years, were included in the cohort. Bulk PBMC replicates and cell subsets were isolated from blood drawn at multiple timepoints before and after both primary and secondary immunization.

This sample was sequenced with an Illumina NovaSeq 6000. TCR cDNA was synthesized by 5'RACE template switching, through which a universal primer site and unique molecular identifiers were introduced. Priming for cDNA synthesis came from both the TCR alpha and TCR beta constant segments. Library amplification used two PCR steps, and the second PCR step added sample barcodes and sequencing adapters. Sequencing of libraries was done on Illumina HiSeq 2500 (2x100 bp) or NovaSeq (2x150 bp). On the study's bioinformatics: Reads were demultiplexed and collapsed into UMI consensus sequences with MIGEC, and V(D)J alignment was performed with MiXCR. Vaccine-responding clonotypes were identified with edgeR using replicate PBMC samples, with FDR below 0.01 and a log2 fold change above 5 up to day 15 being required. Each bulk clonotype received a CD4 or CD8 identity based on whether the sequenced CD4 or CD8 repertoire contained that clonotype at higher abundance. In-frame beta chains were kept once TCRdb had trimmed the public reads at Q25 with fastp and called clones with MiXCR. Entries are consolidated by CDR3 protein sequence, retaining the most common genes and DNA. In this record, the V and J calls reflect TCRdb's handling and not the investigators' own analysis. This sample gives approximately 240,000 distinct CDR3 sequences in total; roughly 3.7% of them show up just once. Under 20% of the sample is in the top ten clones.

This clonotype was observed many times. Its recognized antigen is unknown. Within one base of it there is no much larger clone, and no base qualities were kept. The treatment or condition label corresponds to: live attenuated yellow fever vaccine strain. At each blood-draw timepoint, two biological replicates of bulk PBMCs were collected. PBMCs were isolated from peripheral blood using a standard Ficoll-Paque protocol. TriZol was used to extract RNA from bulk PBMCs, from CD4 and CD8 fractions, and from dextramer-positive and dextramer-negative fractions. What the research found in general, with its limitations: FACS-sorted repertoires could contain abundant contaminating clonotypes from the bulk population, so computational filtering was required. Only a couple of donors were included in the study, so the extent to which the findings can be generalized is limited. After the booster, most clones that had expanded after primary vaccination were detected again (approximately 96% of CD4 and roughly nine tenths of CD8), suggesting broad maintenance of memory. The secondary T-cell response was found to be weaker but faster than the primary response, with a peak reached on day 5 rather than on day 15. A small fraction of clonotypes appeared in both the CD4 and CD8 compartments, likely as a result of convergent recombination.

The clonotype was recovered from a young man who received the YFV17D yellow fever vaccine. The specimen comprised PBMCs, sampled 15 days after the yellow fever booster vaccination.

The DNA sequence reads TGTGCCAGCAGCGCGCAGGGGGCTCGGACCGGGGAGCTGTTTTTT. This sequence encodes CASSAQGARTGELFF. In this chain, TRBV9 is recombined with TRBJ2-2, with 8 central nucleotides matching TRBD1. Counted from cysteine to phenylalanine, this CDR3 has 15 amino acids. The DNA shown is the 45-base CDR3, in frame from base 1. Unmatched junction bases come to 6, with V trimmed by 3 bases and J by 5 bases. Based on the germline V gene, the CDR1 and CDR2 sequences are SGDLS and YYNGEE.